This T cell receptor beta chain emerged from a study of identical twins. Overall study results and limits: Invariant MAIT and iNKT cells could partly confound zero-insertion analyses. Surplus twin overlap in beta out-of-frame sequences was less pronounced. Abundant beta clonotypes from cord blood had fewer insertions, unlike memory repertoires, which showed none.

Each donor was a healthy Caucasian. The CDR3 totals 13 residues. With 4 bases removed from V and 8 bases from J, the gap between germline ends came to 17 bases. Germline CDR1 and CDR2: GTSNPN and SVGIG (reference sequence). Many counts were recorded for this clonotype. Its antigen is unknown. TCRdb reprocessed the 5' RACE reads via MiXCR and lists one record per CDR3 protein. This sample has some 710,000 distinct CDR3 sequences, with around 6% found just once. The sequence was collected from a man aged 18 to 29 in good health. This chain links TRBV30 with TRBJ1-2, with D unclear. The sequencing input was naive T cells sorted from blood. CDR3 residues: CAWKGSSLGGYTF. CDR3 in DNA: TGTGCCTGGAAAGGCTCCAGTCTTGGGGGCTACACCTTC. The complete variable domain, with remaining parts taken from reference TRBV30 and TRBJ1-2, reads SQTIHQWPATLVQPVGSPLSLECTVEGTSNPNLYWYRQAAGRGLQLLFYSVGIGQISSEVPQNLSASRPQDRQFILSSKKLLLSDSGFYLCAWKGSSLGGYTFGSGTRLTVV.